Presented here are 22 T cell receptor beta chains from one specimen sequenced in a study of beta chain features in type 1 diabetes (dated by TCRdb to between 2017 and 2018). No antigen has been assigned to these receptors. Overall study results and their limits: A moderate but significant shortening of TCRB CDR3 length was observed in type 1 diabetes patients in all four CD4+ subsets.

Receptors were amplified or captured by the immunoSEQ multiplex PCR assay. The entire amount of isolated RNA was reverse transcribed using the High Capacity cDNA Reverse Transcription Kit, so the sequenced TCRB transcripts were expressed ones. Entries here come from immuneACCESS through TCRdb and include only in-frame sequences with V and J called. Some clones fail to appear in such tables; in the studies checked, an unresolved V gene covers under half of the shortfall, and the cause of the remainder is unknown. For this sample there are some 640,000 clones; around 15% appear just once. Nearly 0.04% of the sample comes from the top ten. Source material: naive CD4+ T cells from blood. This sample's cell subset or site label indicates: true naive CD4+ T cells. These receptors originate from a young man with type 1 diabetes.

V is TRBV29-1 and J is TRBJ2-5, with D perhaps TRBD1 (6 bases). Germline CDR1 reads SQVTM; CDR2 reads ANQGSEA. The CDR3 runs 13 residues. The V end was cut by 7 bases, the J end by 0 bases, with 12 bases between. The CDR3 spells CSGLRGYQETQYF. DNA of the CDR3: TGCAGCGGCCTTAGGGGGTACCAAGAGACCCAGTACTTC.

This clone has a handful of counts. The V gene is TRBV2, the J gene TRBJ1-2; 9 bases match TRBD1. From germline, CDR1 is SNHLY and CDR2 FYNNEI. V shed 10 bases, J shed 2 bases, and the junction held 8 bases outside the gene matches. The CDR3 is 14 residues long. The CDR3 sequence: CANSDRGENYGYTF. The CDR3 DNA reads TGTGCCAACTCAGACAGGGGGGAAAACTATGGCTACACCTTC.

This clone was counted a few times. CDR3 in amino acids: CASSQEGATDTQYF. CDR3 in DNA: TGCGCCAGCAGCCAGGAGGGCGCCACAGATACGCAGTATTTT. This rearrangement joins TRBV5-1 to TRBJ2-3, with TRBD2 as a possible D gene (6 bases). The CDR3 totals 14 residues. Germline CDR1 and CDR2: SGHRS and YFSETQ. V lost 4 bases to trimming and J lost 2 bases, with 11 bases between them. The full variable domain, its missing parts supplied by reference TRBV5-1 and TRBJ2-3, is KAGVTQTPRYLIKTRGQQVTLSCSPISGHRSVSWYQQTPGQGLQFLFEYFSETQRNKGNFPGRFSGRQFSNSRSEMNVSTLELGDSALYLCASSQEGATDTQYFGPGTRLTVL.

This clone was picked up a small number of times. The gene calls are TRBV30 and TRBJ2-7, with TRBD1 identical over 11 bases. The CDR3 sequence is 13 residues long. The germline gives CDR1 GTSNPN, CDR2 SVGIG (reference sequence). V was pared by 4 bases and J by 3 bases, with 2 bases of the junction left unmatched. The CDR3 nucleotides read TGTGCCTGGATGGGGACAGGGGGCTACGAGCAGTACTTC. Its protein product is CAWMGTGGYEQYF. Drawing the rest from reference TRBV30 and TRBJ2-7, the complete variable domain is SQTIHQWPATLVQPVGSPLSLECTVEGTSNPNLYWYRQAAGRGLQLLFYSVGIGQISSEVPQNLSASRPQDRQFILSSKKLLLSDSGFYLCAWMGTGGYEQYFGPGTRLTVT.

This clone has a handful of counts. The DNA for the CDR3 is TGCAGCGTTGAGAGGCATAGTGCCGAGACCCAGTACTTC. It yields the protein CSVERHSAETQYF. The chain combines TRBV29-1 with TRBJ2-5; D gene ambiguous. Germline assignment: CDR1 SQVTM and CDR2 ANQGSEA. The CDR3 is 13 residues long. The V gene lost 3 bases and the J gene lost 5 bases, with 13 bases spanning the gap.

The sample holds a few counts of this clone. The chain combines TRBV2 with TRBJ1-1; D is ambiguous. Germline assignment: CDR1 SNHLY and CDR2 FYNNEI. Trimming took 6 bases from V and 2 from J, leaving 13 bases between them. This CDR3 region has 14 residues. CDR3 DNA: TGTGCCAGCAGAAGGGATCTGGCAAACACTGAAGCTTTCTTT. This sequence encodes CASRRDLANTEAFF.

This clone appeared a few times. The V and J genes are TRBV30 and TRBJ1-5, with D perhaps matching TRBD1 (5 bases). Germline V gene lookup returns CDR1 GTSNPN and CDR2 SVGIG (reference sequence). The CDR3 contains 12 residues. V gave up 2 bases and J gave up 4 bases, with 6 bases separating them. CDR3 nucleotides: TGTGCCTGGAGTCGGGGGAATCAGCCCCAGCATTTT. This gives the protein CAWSRGNQPQHF.

The chain carries TRBV4-2 and TRBJ2-2, with 9 bases matching TRBD1. After removal of 8 bases from V and 3 bases from J, the junction contained 10 bases not matched to a gene. This CDR3 contains 16 residues. Germline CDR1 reads LGHNA; CDR2 reads YNFKEQ. Here the CDR3 reads CASYSHRGQDTGELFF. CDR3 nucleotide sequence: TGTGCCAGCTACTCTCACAGGGGGCAAGACACCGGGGAGCTGTTTTTT.

The chain uses TRBV9 and TRBJ2-5, with 12 bases fitting TRBD1. The CDR3 spans 15 residues. The germline V gene encodes CDR1 SGDLS and CDR2 YYNGEE. The V and J ends lost 2 bases and 4 bases, in that order; junction bases with no gene match: 3. The DNA for the CDR3 is TGTGCCAGCAGCGTTAGGGACAGGGGGCGAGAGACCCAGTACTTC. This encodes CASSVRDRGRETQYF.

This clone was seen a few times. The J gene is TRBJ1-3, the V gene TRBV7-2; D remains unclear. From germline, CDR1 is SGHTA and CDR2 FQGNSA. V was cut by 5 bases and J by 4 bases, with 9 bases left in between. The CDR3 totals 13 residues. The CDR3 region is CASSITFGNTIYF. CDR3 bases: TGTGCCAGCAGCATCACGTTCGGAAACACCATATATTTT.

The V gene is TRBV30, the J gene TRBJ2-7; 11 positions agree with TRBD2. The CDR3 totals 14 residues. Germline CDR1 and CDR2: GTSNPN and SVGIG (reference sequence). V dropped 5 bases and J dropped 3; count of bases not matched to a gene: 6. The CDR3 DNA reads as TGTGCCTGGCGACTAGCGGGGCGTAGCTACGAGCAGTACTTC. The encoded protein is CAWRLAGRSYEQYF.

This clone was counted between two and nine times. V and J are TRBV27 and TRBJ2-6; unclear D gene. Germline values: CDR1 MNHEY, CDR2 SMNVEV (reference sequence). The CDR3 runs 15 residues. Trimming stripped 3 bases from V and 0 bases from J, with 6 bases between. This CDR3 reads CASSFLSSGANVLTF. The CDR3 bases are TGTGCCAGCAGTTTTCTCAGCTCTGGGGCCAACGTCCTGACTTTC.

This chain joins TRBV2 and TRBJ1-2; weak D call: TRBD1 (5 bases). This CDR3 has 14 amino acids. With 8 bases removed from V and 2 bases from J, the gap between germline ends came to 15 bases. Germline V gene lookup returns CDR1 SNHLY and CDR2 FYNNEI. The CDR3: CASPTEGTNYGYTF. The CDR3 region has the DNA TGTGCCAGCCCCACGGAGGGGACCAACTATGGCTACACCTTC.

This clone showed up just a few times. The rearrangement joins TRBV30 to TRBJ2-1; 8 nucleotides line up with TRBD2. CDR1 is GTSNPN, CDR2 SVGIG, per germline (reference sequence). The length of the CDR3 is 14 residues. Germline trimming cut 3 bases from V and 2 bases from J; bases unmatched to any gene: 3. CDR3 nucleotides: TGTGCCTGGAGGGGTAGCGGGACCTACAATGAGCAGTTCTTC. Protein: CAWRGSGTYNEQFF.

This clone was seen more than once but under ten times. The chain uses TRBV7-9 and TRBJ2-3; 11 bases fit TRBD2. Per germline, CDR1 SEHNR and CDR2 FQNEAQ (reference sequence). Germline trimming cut 3 bases from V and 2 bases from J; bases unmatched to any gene: 4. The CDR3 covers 16 residues. The CDR3 loop reads CASSLLAGGPTDTQYF. CDR3 bases: TGTGCCAGCAGCTTGTTAGCGGGAGGGCCCACAGATACGCAGTATTTT.

The gene calls are TRBV9 and TRBJ1-3; D unresolved. This CDR3 comprises 14 residues. CDR1 is SGDLS and CDR2 is YYNGEE in the germline V gene. Trimming pared 7 bases from V and 0 bases from J, leaving 11 bases between. The CDR3 is CASSEVSSGNTIYF. The DNA for the CDR3 is TGTGCCAGCTCTGAGGTTAGCTCTGGAAACACCATATATTTT. Combining the CDR3 with reference TRBV9 and TRBJ1-3 gives the whole variable domain DSGVTQTPKHLITATGQRVTLRCSPRSGDLSVYWYQQSLDQGLQFLIQYYNGEERAKGNILERFSAQQFPDLHSELNLSSLELGDSALYFCASSEVSSGNTIYFGEGSWLTVV.

This clone was recorded a few times. This sequence joins TRBV27 and TRBJ2-7; possibly TRBD2 for D (7 bases). Trimming shortened V by 6 bases and J by 2 bases, and 20 bases separated the two germline ends. This CDR3 has 16 amino acids. The germline V gene encodes CDR1 MNHEY and CDR2 SMNVEV (reference sequence). CDR3 residues: CASRSLLGGRAYEQYF. In DNA form, the CDR3 reads TGTGCCAGCAGATCCCTTCTGGGGGGGCGAGCCTACGAGCAGTACTTC.

This clone was picked up a small number of times. The chain uses TRBV18 and TRBJ2-7; possible D gene TRBD1, 6 bases. The CDR3 runs 21 residues. Trimming stripped 6 bases from V and 2 bases from J, with 35 bases between. Germline lookup yields CDR1 KGHSH and CDR2 LQKENI. CDR3 amino acids: CASSPRVVNPPQGESPYEQYF. In DNA, the CDR3 is TGTGCCAGCTCCCCTCGCGTGGTTAACCCTCCACAGGGAGAGAGCCCCTACGAGCAGTACTTC.

This rearrangement joins TRBV2 to TRBJ1-5; D is perhaps TRBD1 (5 bases). This CDR3 has 15 amino acids. Deletions cut 2 bases from V and 2 bases from J, with 10 bases between. Looked up from germline, CDR1 is SNHLY and CDR2 is FYNNEI. The CDR3 reads CASSEWGGGNQPQHF. The CDR3 bases are TGTGCCAGCAGTGAATGGGGGGGTGGCAATCAGCCCCAGCATTTT.

In this sample, this clone turned up a few times. This sequence joins TRBV2 and TRBJ2-3; a weak D match, TRBD1 (7 bases). This CDR3 has 13 residues. Germline CDR1 SNHLY, CDR2 FYNNEI. V was clipped by 8 bases and J by 3 bases, with 12 bases between them. CDR3 in amino acids: CASGQGGTDTQYF. CDR3 DNA: TGTGCCAGCGGGCAGGGGGGAACAGATACGCAGTATTTT.

For the CDR3, the DNA is TGTGCCAGCAGCCAAGGATGGGACAGGGATCCCTGGGAGCAGTACTTC. It encodes CASSQGWDRDPWEQYF. The V and J genes are TRBV14 and TRBJ2-7, with 9 bases aligning to TRBD1. The length of the CDR3 is 16 residues. CDR1 SGHDN and CDR2 FVKESK come from the germline V gene. The J segment lost 7 bases and the V segment lost 1 base, leaving 11 bases of the junction unmatched.

This chain connects TRBV6-5 to TRBJ1-6, with unresolved D. The CDR3 length is 16 residues. Deletions cut 0 bases from V and 10 bases from J, with 16 bases between. From germline, CDR1 is MNHEY and CDR2 SVGAGI. The CDR3 sequence is CASSYSAGGRGSPLHF. CDR3 sequence (DNA): TGTGCCAGCAGTTACTCCGCTGGAGGCCGGGGATCACCCCTCCACTTT.